This T cell receptor beta chain was recovered during a study of T cell responses to AZD1222 COVID-19 vaccine. This CDR3 is built from 12 residues. Germline V gene lookup returns CDR1 MNHEY and CDR2 SMNVEV (reference sequence). The ends lost 8 bases at V and 7 bases at J; junction bases unmatched: 5. Assay used: immunoSEQ multiplex PCR; TCRdb lists only in-frame clones, some missing. This table holds over 110,000 clones, 85% to 95% found once. The sample in question was peripheral blood, obtained on day 0 of AZD1222 vaccination. The source of this sequence is an adult in good health. The rearrangement joins TRBV27 to TRBJ2-1; the match to TRBD1 covers 7 bases. The CDR3, as DNA: TGTGCCAGCTTTAACAGGGGTAATGAGCAGTTCTTC. Amino acids: CASFNRGNEQFF.